These 20 T cell receptor beta chains were sequenced from one sample in a study of T-cell reconstitution after alpha-beta-depleted transplantation in children. The authors prepared the TCRbeta library with unique molecular identifiers. MiXCR, run by TCRdb on the PCR reads, gives a single entry per CDR3 protein. Here the sample spans over 200,000 distinct CDR3 sequences, roughly a tenth being singletons. The material sequenced was PBMCs from the stem cell graft donor, taken from the stem cell graft. These receptors were obtained from a human donor who donated a stem cell graft to a child with acute lymphoblastic leukemia.

J is TRBJ1-5 and V is TRBV5-1; D is possibly TRBD1 (6 bases). The CDR3 consists of 18 residues. Germline CDR1 reads SGHRS; CDR2 reads YFSETQ. Trimming shortened V by 1 base and J by 1 base, and 18 bases separated the two germline ends. In nucleotides, the CDR3 is TGCGCCAGCAGCTTGTGGGGGCTAGTGTTTTGGAGCAATCAGCCCCAGCATTTT. Translation: CASSLWGLVFWSNQPQHF.

The sample holds a few counts of this clonotype. This chain joins TRBV5-1 and TRBJ1-1; D remains ambiguous. Germline-derived CDR1 and CDR2 are SGHRS and YFSETQ. V lost 0 bases and J lost 4, with 7 bases in between. The CDR3 sequence is 13 residues long. This CDR3 is CASSLDTRTEAFF. The CDR3, as DNA: TGCGCCAGCAGCTTGGACACCCGCACTGAAGCTTTCTTT.

There are a few counts of this clonotype. The rearrangement uses TRBV3-1 and TRBJ2-1, with 8 bases that match TRBD1. Trimming removed 6 bases from V and 6 bases from J; junction bases left unmatched: 4. There are 13 residues in the CDR3. Germline lookup yields CDR1 LGHDT and CDR2 YNNKEL (reference sequence). DNA for the CDR3: TGTGCCAGCAGACCACAGGGGGTCAATGAGCAGTTCTTC. Translation: CASRPQGVNEQFF.

This clonotype was found many times. The chain joins TRBV5-1 to TRBJ1-1; no firm D call. Trimming cost V 0 bases and J 3 bases, with 9 bases left between them. CDR1 and CDR2 from the germline V gene are SGHRS and YFSETQ. This CDR3 spans 14 amino acids. The CDR3 reads CASSLEGRDTEAFF. The CDR3 DNA reads TGCGCCAGCAGCTTGGAAGGAAGGGACACTGAAGCTTTCTTT.

The chain has TRBV10-3 and TRBJ1-1, with D possibly TRBD1 on 5 matching bases. This CDR3 comprises 13 residues. CDR1 and CDR2 from the germline V gene are ENHRY and SYGVKD. The V gene lost 8 bases and the J gene lost 3 bases, with 13 bases spanning the gap. The CDR3 coding sequence is TGTGCCATCTGGGGGGGGACCCACACTGAAGCTTTCTTT. It is translated as CAIWGGTHTEAFF.

This clonotype was detected only a few times. The chain uses TRBV7-9 and TRBJ1-4; 9 positions match TRBD1. CDR1 and CDR2 (germline): SEHNR, FQNEAQ (reference sequence). The trim removed 4 bases at V and 0 bases at J, leaving 9 bases unmatched. This CDR3 spans 18 amino acids. The CDR3 loop is CASSSPRTGAATNEKLFF. In DNA, the CDR3 is TGTGCCAGCAGCTCCCCTAGGACAGGGGCCGCAACTAATGAAAAACTGTTTTTT.

The chain has TRBV5-4 and TRBJ2-2, with a tentative D call TRBD1 (6 bases). Trimming pared 2 bases from V and 3 bases from J, leaving 17 bases between. There are 17 residues in the CDR3. Per germline, CDR1 SGHNT and CDR2 YYREEE (reference sequence). The CDR3 region is CASSFGTLWGDTGELFF. CDR3 in DNA: TGTGCCAGCAGCTTCGGGACACTCTGGGGCGACACCGGGGAGCTGTTTTTT.

This clonotype showed up just a few times. The V gene is TRBV15, the J gene TRBJ1-3; weak D call: TRBD1 (5 bases). From germline, CDR1 is LNHNV and CDR2 YYDKDF (reference sequence). The CDR3 sequence is 16 residues long. The ends were cut back, 6 bases at V and 2 bases at J, with 17 bases in the middle. CDR3 region: CATRELVSGTGNTIYF. The CDR3, as DNA: TGTGCCACCAGAGAGTTGGTGTCAGGGACTGGAAACACCATATATTTT. The variable domain in full, completed from reference TRBV15 and TRBJ1-3, reads DAMVIQNPRYQVTQFGKPVTLSCSQTLNHNVMYWYQQKSSQAPKLLFHYYDKDFNNEADTPDNFQSRRPNTSFCFLDIRSPGLGDTAMYLCATRELVSGTGNTIYFGEGSWLTVV.

This clonotype was seen a handful of times. The chain has TRBV19 and TRBJ1-1; TRBD1 is a possible D gene (5 bases). CDR1 is LNHDA and CDR2 is SQIVND in the germline V gene (reference sequence). Trimming removed 3 bases from V and 10 bases from J, with 15 bases in between. CDR3 size: 13 residues. DNA for the CDR3: TGTGCCAGTAGTATGAGGGGCGGACGAGGAGCTTTCTTT. Encoded protein: CASSMRGGRGAFF.

The chain combines TRBV12-3 or TRBV12-4 with TRBJ2-3; 11 nucleotides agree with TRBD2. This CDR3 has 14 residues. The ends lost 10 bases at V and 7 bases at J; junction bases unmatched: 10. CDR3 in DNA: TGTGCCACCAGGGGTAGCGGGGGGGCAAATACGCAGTATTTT. Translated: CATRGSGGANTQYF.

The chain carries TRBV12-3 or TRBV12-4 and TRBJ1-5; no clear D gene. This CDR3 is built from 15 residues. Trimming took off 6 bases at V and 6 bases at J, with 18 bases between the two ends. The CDR3 coding sequence is TGTGCCAGCAGCACAGATGGCCTCCAAGGTCAGCCCCAGCATTTT. Its protein is CASSTDGLQGQPQHF.

This clonotype has ten or more counts. This sequence joins TRBV18 and TRBJ2-5; a possible D gene is TRBD1 (5 bases). CDR1 and CDR2 (germline): KGHSH, LQKENI. Between the trimmed V and J ends, which lost 0 bases and 6 bases, there was a span of 8 bases. The length of the CDR3 is 13 residues. The DNA of the CDR3 is TGTGCCAGCTCACCACCGGCAGGGAAGACCCAGTACTTC. Residues: CASSPPAGKTQYF.

This clonotype was seen a few times. The chain is built from TRBV7-2 and TRBJ2-2, with D hard to call. There are 14 residues in the CDR3. V shed 3 bases and J shed 0 bases, with 5 bases lying between them. Per germline, CDR1 SGHTA and CDR2 FQGNSA. The CDR3 here is CASSLATNTGELFF. The CDR3 nucleotides read TGTGCCAGCAGCTTGGCGACGAACACCGGGGAGCTGTTTTTT. Together with reference TRBV7-2 and TRBJ2-2, the CDR3 gives the full variable domain: GAGVSQSPSNKVTEKGKDVELRCDPISGHTALYWYRQSLGQGLEFLIYFQGNSAPDKSGLPSDRFSAERTGGSVSTLTIQRTQQEDSAVYLCASSLATNTGELFFGEGSRLTVL.

This clonotype occurred a few times. The chain has TRBV15 and TRBJ2-3, with D hard to call. Germline loops: CDR1 LNHNV, CDR2 YYDKDF (reference sequence). This CDR3 contains 17 residues. Trimming took off 7 bases at V and 5 bases at J, with 25 bases between the two ends. CDR3 coding DNA: TGTGCCACCAAACCGAAACGAGGCCCGGTGGTTGGAGATACGCAGTATTTT. Amino acids: CATKPKRGPVVGDTQYF.

Concerning this clonotype itself: Since a much larger clone is just one base distant, this may be a read error. The chain links TRBV5-1 to TRBJ2-1, with 7 bases aligning to TRBD1. This CDR3 comprises 15 residues. CDR1 and CDR2 (germline): SGHRS, YFSETQ. CDR3 sequence: CASSLSGGDYNERFF. The CDR3, as DNA: TGCGCCAGCAGCTTGTCAGGGGGTGACTACAATGAGCGGTTCTTC.

The V call is TRBV30, the J call TRBJ1-1; D uncertain. Between the trimmed V and J ends, which lost 2 bases and 0 bases, there was a span of 7 bases. Germline V gene lookup returns CDR1 GTSNPN and CDR2 SVGIG (reference sequence). The CDR3 totals 13 residues. The chain's CDR3 is CAWSLQLNTEAFF. Written as DNA, the CDR3 is TGTGCCTGGAGTCTGCAGCTGAACACTGAAGCTTTCTTT.

V gene TRBV7-7 combines with J gene TRBJ2-3; TRBD1 might be the D (5 bases). Germline V gene lookup returns CDR1 SSHAT and CDR2 FNYEAQ (reference sequence). The CDR3 sequence is 14 residues long. Trimming stripped 5 bases from V and 11 bases from J, with 20 bases between. The CDR3 DNA is TGTGCCAGCAGCCCGGACCAGGGAACAGGAGTGCAGTATTTT. Encoded protein: CASSPDQGTGVQYF.

This clonotype was seen a handful of times. The chain combines TRBV11-2 with TRBJ1-4; TRBD1 aligns across 11 bases. Losses at the gene ends were 1 base for V and 3 bases for J; bases not matched to a gene: 16. Germline values: CDR1 SGHAT, CDR2 FQNNGV. The length of the CDR3 is 21 residues. CDR3: CASSLVLPGQGVVRANEKLFF. CDR3 nucleotides: TGTGCCAGCAGCTTAGTACTACCGGGACAGGGGGTGGTGCGGGCTAATGAAAAACTGTTTTTT.

The sample holds many counts of this clonotype. The CDR3 here is CASSLSRQYNSPLHF. The CDR3 DNA reads TGTGCCAGCAGCTTGTCTAGGCAGTATAATTCACCCCTCCACTTT. This chain uses TRBV5-5 with TRBJ1-6; D ambiguous. CDR1 is SGHKS and CDR2 is YYEKEE in the germline V gene (reference sequence). The CDR3 spans 15 residues. The ends were cut back, 1 base at V and 4 bases at J, with 9 bases in the middle.

This clonotype was recorded at least ten times. The chain employs TRBV4-3 and TRBJ1-5; D not certain. The germline V gene has CDR1 LGHNA and CDR2 YSLEER. The length of the CDR3 is 16 residues. V was pared by 0 bases and J by 2 bases, with 11 bases between. The CDR3 DNA follows: TGCGCCAGCAGCCAAGATACGGACTTGGGCAATCAGCCCCAGCATTTT. Residues: CASSQDTDLGNQPQHF.